This paragraph covers one TCR beta chain sequence. At one end the junction does not follow the germline gene, possibly because of a read error. The data stem from a study of blood T cell repertoires in COVID-19. Each participant's cohort was designated according to participant-reported clinical history. The germline CDR1 and CDR2 sequences are LGHDT and YNNKEL (reference sequence). This CDR3 has 13 amino acids. Clones were sequenced by immunoSEQ multiplex PCR, and TCRdb holds only the in-frame ones, with some missing. The data contain roughly 150,000 clones, about nine tenths of them singletons. The clonotype originates from a man aged 45-65 years who had recovered from COVID-19. The material sequenced was PBMCs or T cells enriched from blood (not recorded which). J is TRBJ1-2 and V is TRBV3-1 (or the pseudogene TRBV3-2); D uncertain. The DNA for the CDR3 is TGTGCCAGCAGCCAAGGCGCCAGCCTGGCGGACTACTTC. As protein: CASSQGASLADYF.